Following are 26 T cell receptor beta chains from one sample sequenced in a study of blood T cell repertoires in COVID-19. Some clones are missing from TCRdb's copy, which holds only in-frame ones; the method was immunoSEQ multiplex PCR. The repertoire includes some 450,000 clones, 85% to 90% of them detected once, and around 0.92% sits in the top ten. Sequenced: peripheral blood. These receptor sequences come from a young man with COVID-19, enrolled during active disease.

V usage is TRBV7-9 and J usage is TRBJ2-7; D is ambiguous. The CDR3 spans 15 residues. Trimming removed 5 bases from V and 3 bases from J, with 17 bases in between. Germline V lookup: CDR1 SEHNR, CDR2 FQNEAQ (reference sequence). The CDR3 region is CASSLLRSPLYEQYF. As DNA, the CDR3 is TGTGCCAGCAGCCTTCTCAGGTCCCCTCTCTACGAGCAGTACTTC.

In its sample, this clone was seen once. The J gene is TRBJ2-5, the V gene TRBV7-3; D unresolved. Germline CDR1 and CDR2: SGHTA and FQGTGA. The CDR3 is 14 amino acids. Trimming stripped 3 bases from V and 2 bases from J, with 10 bases between. CDR3 in amino acids: CASSLNSLQETQYF. The CDR3 DNA follows: TGTGCCAGCAGCTTGAACAGCCTACAAGAGACCCAGTACTTC.

The chain joins TRBV6-5 to TRBJ2-7; 11 bases are a match to TRBD1. Looked up from germline, CDR1 is MNHEY and CDR2 is SVGAGI. The CDR3 contains 15 residues. V was clipped by 7 bases and J by 5 bases; unmatched bases: 10. CDR3 coding DNA: TGTGCCAGCAAACTATATGGGACAGGGGGAAACGAGCAGTACTTC. Translated: CASKLYGTGGNEQYF.

This clone was picked up a small number of times. At one end the junction does not follow the germline gene, possibly because of a read error. The chain joins TRBV7-2 to TRBJ1-3; 9 positions agree with TRBD1. The CDR3 runs to 13 residues. CDR1 and CDR2 (germline): SGHTA, FQGNSA. The CDR3 DNA is TGTGCCAGCAGCGCCCGGGACAGGGACCCTTGGGATTTT. The encoded protein is CASSARDRDPWDF. The variable domain in full, completed from reference TRBV7-2 and TRBJ1-3, reads GAGVSQSPSNKVTEKGKDVELRCDPISGHTALYWYRQSLGQGLEFLIYFQGNSAPDKSGLPSDRFSAERTGGSVSTLTIQRTQQEDSAVYLCASSARDRDPWDFGEGSWLTVV.

This clone appeared a single time. The rearrangement joins TRBV9 to TRBJ2-6; D is unclear. This CDR3 spans 15 amino acids. V was shortened by 3 bases and J by 0 bases, with 7 bases between the two germline ends. Per the germline V gene, CDR1 is SGDLS and CDR2 is YYNGEE. CDR3 sequence: CASSAHLSGANVLTF. The DNA of the CDR3 is TGTGCCAGCAGCGCACACCTCTCTGGGGCCAACGTCCTGACTTTC. Together with reference TRBV9 and TRBJ2-6, the CDR3 gives the full variable domain: DSGVTQTPKHLITATGQRVTLRCSPRSGDLSVYWYQQSLDQGLQFLIQYYNGEERAKGNILERFSAQQFPDLHSELNLSSLELGDSALYFCASSAHLSGANVLTFGAGSRLTVL.

The chain joins TRBV2 to TRBJ2-5; 7 bases are shared with TRBD2. The V gene's germline CDR1 is SNHLY and CDR2 FYNNEI. The CDR3 is 16 amino acids. Trimming cost V 6 bases and J 2 bases; bases outside gene matches: 12. The CDR3, as DNA: TGTGCCAGCAGGGCAAGAAGCGGGGCCGCACAAGAGACCCAGTACTTC. Translating gives CASRARSGAAQETQYF.

The genes are TRBV19 and TRBJ2-2; D is perhaps TRBD1 (6 bases). CDR1 and CDR2 (germline): LNHDA, SQIVND (reference sequence). CDR3 length: 14 residues. V was cut by 4 bases and J by 1 base, with 7 bases left in between. CDR3 in amino acids: CASSRTVNTGELFF. The CDR3 DNA reads as TGTGCCAGTAGTAGGACAGTGAACACCGGGGAGCTGTTTTTT.

The chain uses TRBV24-1 and TRBJ2-5; perhaps TRBD2 as D (6 bases). Trimming pared 0 bases from V and 1 base from J, leaving 11 bases between. The CDR3 consists of 16 residues. Germline-derived CDR1 and CDR2 are KGHDR and SFDVKD. CDR3 sequence (DNA): TGTGCCACCAGTGATTTGCTTTTGGGGGGCCAAGAGACCCAGTACTTC. Protein: CATSDLLLGGQETQYF.

A note on this clone: Additional DNA sequences in this sample encode the identical CDR3. The genes are TRBV11-2 and TRBJ2-1, with 11 bases that match TRBD2. Germline lookup yields CDR1 SGHAT and CDR2 FQNNGV. The CDR3 extends over 15 amino acids. V lost 4 bases and J lost 4; bases outside the gene matches: 3. CDR3 loop: CASSSLAGGYNEQFF. Here the CDR3 DNA reads TGTGCCAGCAGCTCTCTAGCGGGAGGATACAATGAGCAGTTCTTC.

The chain has TRBV6-5 and TRBJ1-1, with D possibly being TRBD1 (5 bases). CDR1 and CDR2 (germline): MNHEY, SVGAGI. V dropped 7 bases and J dropped 9 bases, with 15 bases sitting between them. This CDR3 region has 12 residues. For the CDR3, the DNA is TGTGCCAGCAAAACCCCAGGGAACAAAGCTTTCTTT. Its translation: CASKTPGNKAFF.

CDR3 DNA sequence: TGTGCCAGCAGCTTGGGGGTGGGACAGTTCTACACCTTC. Translated: CASSLGVGQFYTF. The chain joins TRBV5-6 to TRBJ1-2; 7 bases map to TRBD1. V shed 0 bases, J shed 10 bases, and the junction held 6 bases outside the gene matches. CDR3 size: 13 residues. CDR1 is SGHDT and CDR2 is YYEEEE in the germline V gene.

The chain joins TRBV11-1 to TRBJ2-7; 11 nucleotides line up with TRBD2. V was pared by 5 bases and J by 3 bases, with 6 bases of the junction left unmatched. From germline, CDR1 is SGHAT and CDR2 FQDESV (reference sequence). CDR3 size: 15 residues. DNA of the CDR3: TGTGCCAGCAGCGACACTAGCGGGGGAGGCTACGAGCAGTACTTC. It encodes CASSDTSGGGYEQYF. Combining the CDR3 with reference TRBV11-1 and TRBJ2-7 gives the whole variable domain EAEVAQSPRYKITEKSQAVAFWCDPISGHATLYWYRQILGQGPELLVQFQDESVVDDSQLPKDRFSAERLKGVDSTLKIQPAELGDSAMYLCASSDTSGGGYEQYFGPGTRLTVT.

The J gene is TRBJ1-2, the V gene TRBV6-6, with TRBD1 matching over 8 bases. V lost 6 bases, J lost 1 base, and 7 bases stayed unmatched. Germline CDR1 is MNHNY and CDR2 is SVGAGI (reference sequence). This CDR3 has 15 residues. CDR3 nucleotide sequence: TGTGCCAGCAGCGGTCCGGGACAGGATAACTATGGCTACACCTTC. Protein: CASSGPGQDNYGYTF.

Only one count was recorded for this clone. Distinct nucleotide sequences in the sample also encode this CDR3. This chain connects TRBV30 to TRBJ2-7; D perhaps matches TRBD1 (6 bases). CDR1 and CDR2 from the germline V gene are GTSNPN and SVGIG (reference sequence). The CDR3 contains 12 residues. V was shortened by 0 bases and J by 4 bases, with 7 bases between the two germline ends. The DNA of the CDR3 is TGTGCCTGGAGTGTAAGGGGGTACGAGCAGTACTTC. Translated: CAWSVRGYEQYF.

V is TRBV7-9 and J is TRBJ2-1; 10 nucleotides align to TRBD1. The V segment lost 2 bases and the J segment 6 bases; nucleotides outside the gene matches: 7. The V gene's germline CDR1 is SEHNR and CDR2 FQNEAQ (reference sequence). The CDR3 has 16 residues. CDR3 sequence (DNA): TGTGCCAGCAGCTTACGGGGGACAGGGGTAGGCAATGAGCAGTTCTTC. It yields the protein CASSLRGTGVGNEQFF.

The V gene is TRBV2, the J gene TRBJ2-2, with TRBD1 as a possible D gene (5 bases). The germline V and J ends were trimmed by 6 bases and 7 bases, with 21 bases remaining between them. Germline lookup yields CDR1 SNHLY and CDR2 FYNNEI. This CDR3 is built from 16 residues. The CDR3 sequence: CASSPGHPERGGELFF. The CDR3 nucleotides read TGTGCCAGCAGCCCCGGACATCCGGAGCGAGGCGGGGAGCTGTTTTTT.

V is TRBV3-1 (or the pseudogene TRBV3-2) and J is TRBJ2-5, with 7 bases identical to TRBD2. The CDR3 covers 17 residues. Trimming took 4 bases from V and 5 from J; bases not matched to a gene: 16. Germline assignment: CDR1 LGHDT and CDR2 YNNKEL (reference sequence). CDR3: CASSPERRAGRRETQYF. The CDR3 coding sequence is TGTGCCAGCAGCCCTGAGCGACGAGCGGGGAGGAGGGAGACCCAGTACTTC.

The chain combines TRBV7-8 with TRBJ2-2; 9 positions match TRBD2. The trim removed 4 bases at V and 1 base at J, leaving 1 base unmatched. The CDR3 consists of 15 residues. The germline V gene has CDR1 SGHVS and CDR2 FQNEAQ. CDR3 sequence: CASSYSGRNTGELFF. The DNA of the CDR3 is TGTGCCAGCAGCTATAGCGGGAGGAACACCGGGGAGCTGTTTTTT. The entire variable domain, with the rest obtained from reference TRBV7-8 and TRBJ2-2, is as follows: GAGVSQSPRYKVAKRGQDVALRCDPISGHVSLFWYQQALGQGPEFLTYFQNEAQLDKSGLPSDRFFAERPEGSVSTLKIQRTQQEDSAVYLCASSYSGRNTGELFFGEGSRLTVL.

The chain carries TRBV18 and TRBJ2-3; no firm D call. The CDR3 is 12 amino acids. Trimming pared 2 bases from V and 3 bases from J, leaving 3 bases between. Germline V gives CDR1 KGHSH, CDR2 LQKENI. CDR3 residues: CASSPETDTQYF. As DNA, the CDR3 is TGTGCCAGCTCACCAGAGACAGATACGCAGTATTTT.

This chain joins TRBV4-1 and TRBJ2-2; TRBD2 might be the D (5 bases). Germline CDR1 is MGHRA and CDR2 is YSYEKL. The CDR3 covers 15 residues. The germline V and J ends were trimmed by 2 bases and 4 bases, with 11 bases remaining between them. Here the CDR3 DNA reads TGCGCCAGCAGCCAATCTCGAGGGATCACCGGGGAGCTGTTTTTT. Translated, it gives CASSQSRGITGELFF.

This chain connects TRBV21-1 to TRBJ2-7; the table's D call of TRBD1 was not tested on the DNA. TRBV21-1 is a listed pseudogene. CDR3 length: 15 residues. The CDR3 loop reads CASSKGDRGDYEQYF. The DNA for the CDR3 is TGTGCCAGCAGCAAGGGGGACAGGGGCGACTACGAGCAGTACTTC.

This clone was counted once. V usage is TRBV5-1 and J usage is TRBJ1-1, with D perhaps matching TRBD1 (5 bases). The germline gives CDR1 SGHRS, CDR2 YFSETQ. Trimming took off 3 bases at V and 3 bases at J, with 15 bases between the two ends. The CDR3 contains 15 residues. The CDR3 DNA reads as TGCGCCAGCAGCTCGAATAGGGGTTCCGACACTGAAGCTTTCTTT. Translating it yields CASSSNRGSDTEAFF.

The chain uses TRBV7-9 and TRBJ2-3, with D possibly matching TRBD2 (5 bases). The CDR3 has 11 residues. Germline assignment: CDR1 SEHNR and CDR2 FQNEAQ (reference sequence). The ends were cut back, 2 bases at V and 11 bases at J, with 8 bases in the middle. The CDR3 bases are TGTGCCAGCAGCTTACGGCGGGTGCAGTATTTT. This encodes CASSLRRVQYF.

The chain combines TRBV5-4 with TRBJ2-1, with 14 bases that match TRBD2. The CDR3 has 18 amino acids. Germline lookup yields CDR1 SGHNT and CDR2 YYREEE (reference sequence). J gave up 9 bases and V 5 bases, and 16 bases lay outside the gene matches. CDR3 amino acids: CASSSTSGLAGVGAEQFF. CDR3 bases: TGTGCCAGCAGTTCTACCTCGGGACTAGCGGGGGTTGGGGCTGAGCAGTTCTTC.

V usage is TRBV2 and J usage is TRBJ2-7; D gene uncertain. This CDR3 is built from 12 residues. The ends were cut back, 6 bases at V and 2 bases at J, with 8 bases in the middle. Germline V gene sequence: CDR1 SNHLY, CDR2 FYNNEI. The CDR3 spells CASRTITYEQYF. DNA of the CDR3: TGTGCCAGCAGAACTATCACCTACGAGCAGTACTTC.

V is TRBV2 and J is TRBJ1-5; D ambiguous. CDR3 length: 13 amino acids. V dropped 7 bases and J dropped 2 bases, with 9 bases sitting between them. Germline V gene data show CDR1 as SNHLY and CDR2 as FYNNEI. The CDR3 loop reads CASNNEGNQPQHF. The CDR3 DNA is TGTGCCAGCAACAATGAGGGCAATCAGCCCCAGCATTTT.